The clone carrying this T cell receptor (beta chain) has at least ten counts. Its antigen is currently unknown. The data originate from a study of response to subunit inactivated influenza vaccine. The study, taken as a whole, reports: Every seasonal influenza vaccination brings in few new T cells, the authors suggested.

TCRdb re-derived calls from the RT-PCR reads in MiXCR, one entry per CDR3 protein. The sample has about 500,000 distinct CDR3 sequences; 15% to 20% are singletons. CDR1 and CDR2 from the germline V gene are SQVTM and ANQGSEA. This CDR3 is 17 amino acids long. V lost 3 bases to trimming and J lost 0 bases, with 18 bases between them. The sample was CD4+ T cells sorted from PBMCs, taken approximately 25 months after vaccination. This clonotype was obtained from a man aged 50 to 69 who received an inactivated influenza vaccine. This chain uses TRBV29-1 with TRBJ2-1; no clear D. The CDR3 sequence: CSVDILLRQSSYNEQFF. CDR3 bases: TGCAGCGTTGACATCCTCCTGAGGCAGTCCTCCTACAATGAGCAGTTCTTC.